This T cell receptor (beta chain) was sequenced for a study of T-cell memory formation after mild COVID-19. About this clonotype: Its matching antigen is unknown.

TCRdb fed the 5' RACE reads into MiXCR, producing one record per CDR3 protein. Of some 180,000 distinct CDR3 sequences in the sample, around a sixth were seen once. General study points: Prior to infection, memory already included some responding clones, suggesting cross-reactive memory joined.

Losses at the gene ends were 2 bases for V and 8 bases for J; bases not matched to a gene: 4. Germline V CDR1 and CDR2: SNHLY, FYNNEI. The CDR3 is made up of 13 amino acids. This sequence was found in a man aged 18-30 years who had mild COVID-19 (a few samples of this study predate the infection). Cell type and time point are not known. The rearrangement joins TRBV2 to TRBJ2-3, with 7 bases matching TRBD1. Sequencing was carried out using PBMCs or a T cell subset sorted from them (not recorded which). CDR3 in amino acids: CASSERGPATQYF. The CDR3 DNA is TGTGCCAGCAGTGAAAGGGGGCCCGCTACGCAGTATTTT.